These 25 T cell receptor beta chains were sequenced from one sample in a study of blood T cell repertoires in COVID-19. Clones were sequenced by immunoSEQ multiplex PCR, and TCRdb holds only the in-frame ones, with some missing. In the table there are 150,000 to 200,000 clones, 89% of which are singletons. Input material: PBMCs or T cells enriched from blood (not recorded which). The receptors were sampled from a woman aged 18-29 years who had recovered from COVID-19.

The V call is TRBV29-1, the J call TRBJ1-3; no definite D call. V dropped 0 bases and J dropped 0 bases, with 9 bases sitting between them. The CDR3 has 15 amino acids. Germline CDR1 SQVTM, CDR2 ANQGSEA. The CDR3 here is CSVEDPVGSGNTIYF. CDR3 nucleotide sequence: TGCAGCGTTGAAGATCCCGTCGGCTCTGGAAACACCATATATTTT.

This rearrangement joins TRBV18 to TRBJ2-2; a possible D gene is TRBD1 (6 bases). The CDR3 runs to 17 residues. V was trimmed by 2 bases and J by 5 bases, leaving 18 bases between them. Germline V gene data show CDR1 as KGHSH and CDR2 as LQKENI. DNA for the CDR3: TGTGCCAGCTCACCAGCCGGGACAAGCCCTGGGACCGGGGAGCTGTTTTTT. Its translation is CASSPAGTSPGTGELFF.

The V call is TRBV5-1, the J call TRBJ2-1; 9 bases are shared with TRBD2. The CDR3 is made up of 15 amino acids. Germline trimming cut 0 bases from V and 8 bases from J; bases unmatched to any gene: 6. CDR1 SGHRS and CDR2 YFSETQ come from the germline V gene. The CDR3 DNA sequence: TGCGCCAGCAGCTTGGAAGGGACTAGCATCGATGAGCAGTTCTTC. It translates to CASSLEGTSIDEQFF.

The chain recombines TRBV5-1 with TRBJ2-1; no reliable D call. Trimming shortened V by 3 bases and J by 6 bases, and 7 bases separated the two germline ends. Germline V lookup: CDR1 SGHRS, CDR2 YFSETQ. The CDR3 has 12 amino acids. In DNA form, the CDR3 reads TGCGCCAGCAGCTACGGCGGCAATGAGCAGTTCTTC. Protein: CASSYGGNEQFF. Full variable domain (remainder filled in from reference TRBV5-1 and TRBJ2-1): KAGVTQTPRYLIKTRGQQVTLSCSPISGHRSVSWYQQTPGQGLQFLFEYFSETQRNKGNFPGRFSGRQFSNSRSEMNVSTLELGDSALYLCASSYGGNEQFFGPGTRLTVL.

The chain combines TRBV12-3 or TRBV12-4 with TRBJ2-2; D is perhaps TRBD2 (6 bases). V was cut by 3 bases and J by 6 bases, with 8 bases left in between. The CDR3 is 13 amino acids. CDR3 sequence: CASSFGGSGELFF. In DNA form, the CDR3 reads TGTGCCAGCAGTTTCGGGGGATCCGGGGAGCTGTTTTTT.

This chain uses TRBV12-5 with TRBJ2-1, with 9 positions matching TRBD1. The CDR3 runs 16 residues. Germline CDR1 LGHNT, CDR2 FRNRAP. The V and J ends lost 5 bases and 9 bases, in that order; junction bases with no gene match: 14. Written as DNA, the CDR3 is TGTGCTAGTGGTCCGAGGACAGGGGTCTTACACGGTGAGCAGTTCTTC. Its protein is CASGPRTGVLHGEQFF.

The V call is TRBV5-4, the J call TRBJ1-1; 9 nucleotides match TRBD1. This CDR3 region has 17 residues. CDR1 SGHNT and CDR2 YYREEE come from the germline V gene (reference sequence). After removal of 5 bases from V and 4 bases from J, the junction contained 15 bases not matched to a gene. The CDR3 DNA follows: TGTGCCAGCAGGTCGGACCCGGGACAGGGTGGGAGCACTGAAGCTTTCTTT. This sequence encodes CASRSDPGQGGSTEAFF.

The chain combines TRBV30 with TRBJ1-1, with TRBD1 identical over 10 bases. This CDR3 comprises 15 residues. The junction had 9 bases not matched to a gene; V was cut back by 1 base and J by 7 bases. The germline gives CDR1 GTSNPN, CDR2 SVGIG (reference sequence). This CDR3 reads CAWSAKGQGLVEAFF. CDR3 bases: TGTGCCTGGAGTGCCAAGGGACAGGGGTTGGTTGAAGCTTTCTTT.

This chain connects TRBV5-5 to TRBJ1-4; D may be TRBD1 (5 bases). Trimming shortened V by 2 bases and J by 7 bases, and 9 bases separated the two germline ends. Germline CDR1 and CDR2: SGHKS and YYEKEE (reference sequence). The CDR3 has 13 residues. The CDR3 bases are TGTGCCAGCAGCTTACAGGCCAGTGAAAAACTGTTTTTT. This codes for CASSLQASEKLFF.

J is TRBJ2-3 and V is TRBV29-1; 8 bases fit TRBD2. V trimming: 5 bases; J trimming: 0 bases; junction bases outside the gene matches: 4. CDR3 length equals 14 residues. Germline values: CDR1 SQVTM, CDR2 ANQGSEA. CDR3 sequence (DNA): TGCAGCGTTAGAGCGGGGGCTAGCACAGATACGCAGTATTTT. Translated: CSVRAGASTDTQYF.

This chain uses TRBV28 with TRBJ1-2, with 8 bases identical to TRBD1. The CDR3 covers 14 residues. Trimming cost V 4 bases and J 2 bases; bases outside gene matches: 3. Germline loops: CDR1 MDHEN, CDR2 SYDVKM. This CDR3 reads CASSSWDRNYGYTF. The CDR3 DNA sequence: TGTGCCAGCAGTTCTTGGGACAGGAACTATGGCTACACCTTC.

The genes are TRBV4-2 and TRBJ2-6, with TRBD2 matching 7 bases. The CDR3 runs 14 residues. The V gene's germline CDR1 is LGHNA and CDR2 YNFKEQ. J was trimmed by 13 bases and V by 1 base; bases with no gene match: 7. As DNA, the CDR3 is TGTGCCAGCAGCCAAGGTGGCGGGAGAGGGGTCCTGACTTTC. It specifies CASSQGGGRGVLTF.

V and J are TRBV14 and TRBJ1-1; TRBD1 is a possible D gene (6 bases). CDR1 is SGHDN, CDR2 FVKESK, per germline. The germline V and J ends were trimmed by 0 bases and 5 bases, with 10 bases remaining between them. The CDR3 sequence is 14 residues long. The CDR3 DNA is TGTGCCAGCAGCCAAGAATTTAGGGGGACTGAAGCTTTCTTT. Protein sequence: CASSQEFRGTEAFF.

The gene calls are TRBV7-8 and TRBJ2-5; tentatively, D is TRBD2 (6 bases). CDR1 is SGHVS, CDR2 FQNEAQ, per germline. This CDR3 is built from 15 residues. The germline V and J ends were trimmed by 5 bases and 0 bases, with 13 bases remaining between them. CDR3 region: CASSLLPGDQETQYF. The CDR3 DNA follows: TGTGCCAGCAGCCTACTCCCGGGGGACCAAGAGACCCAGTACTTC. Full variable domain (rest looked up from reference TRBV7-8 and TRBJ2-5): GAGVSQSPRYKVAKRGQDVALRCDPISGHVSLFWYQQALGQGPEFLTYFQNEAQLDKSGLPSDRFFAERPEGSVSTLKIQRTQQEDSAVYLCASSLLPGDQETQYFGPGTRLLVL.

The chain links TRBV11-2 to TRBJ2-1; D may be TRBD2 (5 bases). The CDR3 consists of 17 residues. CDR1 is SGHAT and CDR2 is FQNNGV in the germline V gene. Trimming left V 0 bases short and J 2 bases short, with 14 bases between. For the CDR3, the DNA is TGTGCCAGCAGCTTAGATAGGGCGGGTGTAACCTACAATGAGCAGTTCTTC. Encoded protein: CASSLDRAGVTYNEQFF.

Only one count was recorded for this clone. The chain has TRBV10-2 and TRBJ2-5; TRBD2 matches at 12 bases. The CDR3 is 17 residues long. Germline trimming cut 4 bases from V and 4 bases from J; bases unmatched to any gene: 10. Germline V CDR1 and CDR2: WSHSY, SAAADI. CDR3 in DNA: TGCGCCAGCAGTGGCTCTAGCGGGGGGGCTTCGGGAGAGACCCAGTACTTC. Residues: CASSGSSGGASGETQYF.

V is TRBV4-2 and J is TRBJ1-2; 7 bases line up with TRBD1. The CDR3 has 16 residues. With 4 bases clipped from V and 6 bases from J, the junction kept 14 bases outside the gene matches. Germline lookup yields CDR1 LGHNA and CDR2 YNFKEQ. The CDR3 coding sequence is TGTGCCAGCAGCCCCAAAGGGGACTCTCAGGGGGATGGCTACACCTTC. Its protein product is CASSPKGDSQGDGYTF.

The V and J genes are TRBV30 and TRBJ1-1, with D possibly matching TRBD1 (5 bases). The CDR3 is 13 residues long. Germline V CDR1 and CDR2: GTSNPN, SVGIG (reference sequence). V was clipped by 0 bases and J by 4 bases, with 9 bases between them. In DNA, the CDR3 is TGTGCCTGGAGTGTAAGGGGATTCACTGAAGCTTTCTTT. Encoded protein: CAWSVRGFTEAFF. The full variable domain, in which reference TRBV30 and TRBJ1-1 provide the parts outside the CDR3, is SQTIHQWPATLVQPVGSPLSLECTVEGTSNPNLYWYRQAAGRGLQLLFYSVGIGQISSEVPQNLSASRPQDRQFILSSKKLLLSDSGFYLCAWSVRGFTEAFFGQGTRLTVV.

This clone appeared once. The chain carries TRBV4-2 and TRBJ2-7; 10 bases align to TRBD1. CDR3 size: 15 residues. The germline V gene encodes CDR1 LGHNA and CDR2 YNFKEQ. Unmatched junction bases numbered 6, after V lost 4 bases and J lost 3 bases. Here the CDR3 DNA reads TGTGCCAGCAGCCCAGGGACAGGGGCACTCTACGAGCAGTACTTC. Translation gives CASSPGTGALYEQYF.

This clone was observed a handful of times. The rearrangement joins TRBV6-5 to TRBJ2-5; D might be TRBD2 (6 bases). CDR3 length: 14 amino acids. Germline loops: CDR1 MNHEY, CDR2 SVGAGI. V was cut by 0 bases and J by 2 bases, with 7 bases left in between. The CDR3 DNA follows: TGTGCCAGCAGTTACTCCGGGACTCAAGAGACCCAGTACTTC. This gives the protein CASSYSGTQETQYF.

J is TRBJ2-7 and V is TRBV30; 9 bases align to TRBD1. Trimming took 3 bases from V and 1 from J; bases not matched to a gene: 7. Germline V gene data show CDR1 as GTSNPN and CDR2 as SVGIG (reference sequence). The CDR3 runs 15 residues. The CDR3 region has the DNA TGTGCCTGGAGGGAGGGACAGGGTTCGTCCTACGAGCAGTACTTC. It codes for CAWREGQGSSYEQYF.

The V and J genes are TRBV24-1 and TRBJ2-5, with 15 positions matching TRBD2. The CDR3 spans 17 residues. V was pared by 4 bases and J by 5 bases, with 7 bases of the junction left unmatched. From germline, CDR1 is KGHDR and CDR2 SFDVKD. In nucleotides, the CDR3 is TGTGCCACCAGTGACCCGGGACTAGCGGGGGGCGGGGAGACCCAGTACTTC. Translation: CATSDPGLAGGGETQYF.

The J gene is TRBJ2-3, the V gene TRBV11-2, with TRBD1 matching 9 bases. The CDR3 extends over 18 amino acids. Germline CDR1 reads SGHAT; CDR2 reads FQNNGV. With V trimmed by 3 bases and J by 0 bases, 10 bases remained unmatched. The CDR3 here is CASSFRGTGTTSTDTQYF. Here the CDR3 DNA reads TGTGCCAGCAGCTTTAGGGGGACAGGGACCACTAGCACAGATACGCAGTATTTT.

V and J are TRBV28 and TRBJ1-5, with TRBD1 identical over 7 bases. The length of the CDR3 is 19 residues. The V gene end was trimmed by 0 bases and the J gene end by 2 bases; junction bases not matched to a gene: 13. Per the germline V gene, CDR1 is MDHEN and CDR2 is SYDVKM. The CDR3 loop reads CASSLWSLRGRFGNQPQHF. The CDR3 DNA is TGTGCCAGCAGTTTATGGTCGCTGAGGGGGCGATTCGGCAATCAGCCCCAGCATTTT.

The chain couples TRBV5-1 to TRBJ2-7, with D possibly TRBD2 on 6 matching bases. V was clipped by 4 bases and J by 1 base, with 12 bases between them. CDR1 is SGHRS, CDR2 YFSETQ, per germline. The CDR3 loop spans 14 amino acids. This CDR3 is CASSGIGGSYEQYF. As DNA, the CDR3 is TGCGCCAGCAGCGGCATCGGAGGGTCCTACGAGCAGTACTTC. Full variable domain (outside the CDR3, taken from reference TRBV5-1 and TRBJ2-7): KAGVTQTPRYLIKTRGQQVTLSCSPISGHRSVSWYQQTPGQGLQFLFEYFSETQRNKGNFPGRFSGRQFSNSRSEMNVSTLELGDSALYLCASSGIGGSYEQYFGPGTRLTVT.